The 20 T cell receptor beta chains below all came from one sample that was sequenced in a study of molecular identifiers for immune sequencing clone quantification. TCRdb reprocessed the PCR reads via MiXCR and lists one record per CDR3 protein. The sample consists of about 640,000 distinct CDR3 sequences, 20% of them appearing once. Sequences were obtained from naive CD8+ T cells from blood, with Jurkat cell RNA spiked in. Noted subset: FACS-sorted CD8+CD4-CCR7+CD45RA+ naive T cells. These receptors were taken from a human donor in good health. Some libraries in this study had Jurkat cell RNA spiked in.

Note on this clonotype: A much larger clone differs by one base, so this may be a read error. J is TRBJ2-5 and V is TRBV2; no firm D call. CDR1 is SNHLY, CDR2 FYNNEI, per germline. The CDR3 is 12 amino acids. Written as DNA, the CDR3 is TGTGCCAGCAATGAAGCGCCCTGGGCCCAGTACTTC. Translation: CASNEAPWAQYF.

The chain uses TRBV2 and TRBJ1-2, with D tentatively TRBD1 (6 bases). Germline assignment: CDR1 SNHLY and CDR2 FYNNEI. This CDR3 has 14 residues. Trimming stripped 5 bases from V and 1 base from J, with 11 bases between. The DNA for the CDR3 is TGTGCCAGCAGTCGGTCAGGGGTTAACTATGGCTACACCTTC. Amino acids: CASSRSGVNYGYTF.

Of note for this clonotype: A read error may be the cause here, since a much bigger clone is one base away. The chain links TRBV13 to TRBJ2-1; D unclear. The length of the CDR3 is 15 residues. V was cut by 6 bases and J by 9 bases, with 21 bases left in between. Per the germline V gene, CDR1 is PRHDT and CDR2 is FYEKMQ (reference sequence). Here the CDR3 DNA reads TGTGCCAGCAGAATTTTCTCCGTGGCCCCAGGTGAGCAGTTCTTC. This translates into CASRIFSVAPGEQFF.

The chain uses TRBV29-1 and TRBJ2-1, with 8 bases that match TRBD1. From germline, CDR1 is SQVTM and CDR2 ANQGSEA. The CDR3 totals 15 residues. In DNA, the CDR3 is TGCAACGTCGACCTCGGACAGGGAAACAACAATGAGCAGTTCTTC. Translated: CNVDLGQGNNNEQFF.

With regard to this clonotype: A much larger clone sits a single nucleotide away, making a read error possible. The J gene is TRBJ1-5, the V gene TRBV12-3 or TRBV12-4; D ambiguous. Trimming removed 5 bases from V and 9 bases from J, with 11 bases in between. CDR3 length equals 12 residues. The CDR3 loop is CASSSDLLPQHF. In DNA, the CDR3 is TGTGCCAGCAGTAGTGATTTGTTGCCCCAGCATTTT.

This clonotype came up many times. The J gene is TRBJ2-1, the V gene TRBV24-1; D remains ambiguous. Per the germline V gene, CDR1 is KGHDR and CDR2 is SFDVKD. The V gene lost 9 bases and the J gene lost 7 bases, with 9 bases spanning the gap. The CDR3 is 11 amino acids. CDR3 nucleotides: TGTGCCACCGGGGTTAGAAATGAGCAGTTCTTC. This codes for CATGVRNEQFF.

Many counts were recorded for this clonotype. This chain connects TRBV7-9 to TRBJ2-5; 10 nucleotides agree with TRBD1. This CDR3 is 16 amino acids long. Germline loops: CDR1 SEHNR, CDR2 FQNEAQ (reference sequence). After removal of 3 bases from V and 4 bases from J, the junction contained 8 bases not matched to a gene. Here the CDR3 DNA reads TGTGCCAGCAGCTTCCCGGGACAGGGGTCCCCAGAGACCCAGTACTTC. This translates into CASSFPGQGSPETQYF.

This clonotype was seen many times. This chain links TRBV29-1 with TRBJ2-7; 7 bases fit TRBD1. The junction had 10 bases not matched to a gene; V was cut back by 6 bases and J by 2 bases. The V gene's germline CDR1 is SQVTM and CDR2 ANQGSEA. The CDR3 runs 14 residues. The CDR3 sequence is CSVPSQGDAYEQYF. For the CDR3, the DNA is TGCAGCGTACCTTCCCAGGGGGACGCCTACGAGCAGTACTTC.

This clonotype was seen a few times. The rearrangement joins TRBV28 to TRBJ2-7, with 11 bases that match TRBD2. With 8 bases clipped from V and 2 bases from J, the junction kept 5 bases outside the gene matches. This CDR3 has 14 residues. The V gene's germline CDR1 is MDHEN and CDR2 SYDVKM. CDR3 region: CASVASGGTYEQYF. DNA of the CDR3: TGTGCCAGCGTTGCTAGCGGGGGGACCTACGAGCAGTACTTC.

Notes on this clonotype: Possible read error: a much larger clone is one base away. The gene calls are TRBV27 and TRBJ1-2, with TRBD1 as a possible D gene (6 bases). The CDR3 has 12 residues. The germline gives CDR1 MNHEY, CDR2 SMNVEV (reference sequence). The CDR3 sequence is CASSGGLYGHTF. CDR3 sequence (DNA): TGTGCCAGCAGTGGGGGCCTATATGGCCACACCTTC.

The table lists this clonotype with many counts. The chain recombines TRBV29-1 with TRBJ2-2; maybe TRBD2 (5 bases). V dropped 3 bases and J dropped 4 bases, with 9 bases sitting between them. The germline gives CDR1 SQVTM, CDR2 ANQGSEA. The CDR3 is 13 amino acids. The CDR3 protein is CSVEGGLTGELFF. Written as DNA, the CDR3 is TGCAGCGTTGAGGGTGGACTCACCGGGGAGCTGTTTTTT.

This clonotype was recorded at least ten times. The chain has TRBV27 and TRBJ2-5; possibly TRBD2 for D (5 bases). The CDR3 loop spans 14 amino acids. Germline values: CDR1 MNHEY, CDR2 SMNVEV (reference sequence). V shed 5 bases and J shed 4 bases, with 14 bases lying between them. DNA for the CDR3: TGTGCCAGCAGTCTCCTAGGCGGGTCAGAGACCCAGTACTTC. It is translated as CASSLLGGSETQYF.

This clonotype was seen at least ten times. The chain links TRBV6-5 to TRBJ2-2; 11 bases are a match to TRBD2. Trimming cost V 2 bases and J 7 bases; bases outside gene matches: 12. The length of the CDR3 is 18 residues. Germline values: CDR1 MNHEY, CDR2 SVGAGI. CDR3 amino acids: CASSYGIVAGGPGGELFF. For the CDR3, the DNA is TGTGCCAGCAGTTACGGAATCGTAGCGGGGGGGCCCGGCGGGGAGCTGTTTTTT.

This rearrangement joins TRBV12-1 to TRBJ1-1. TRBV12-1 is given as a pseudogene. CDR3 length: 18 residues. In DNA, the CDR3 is TGTGCCAGCAGCTTTCTCCGGGCCCCATCTATTATCGACACTGAAGCTTTCTTT. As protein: CASSFLRAPSIIDTEAFF.

The CDR3 protein is CSARSGGPYEQYF. The CDR3 DNA reads as TGCAGTGCTAGATCGGGAGGGCCTTACGAGCAGTACTTC. The chain carries TRBV20-1 and TRBJ2-7; 8 positions agree with TRBD2. CDR3 size: 13 residues. Germline CDR1 and CDR2: DFQATT and SNEGSKA (reference sequence). The V and J ends lost 2 bases and 4 bases, in that order; junction bases with no gene match: 4.

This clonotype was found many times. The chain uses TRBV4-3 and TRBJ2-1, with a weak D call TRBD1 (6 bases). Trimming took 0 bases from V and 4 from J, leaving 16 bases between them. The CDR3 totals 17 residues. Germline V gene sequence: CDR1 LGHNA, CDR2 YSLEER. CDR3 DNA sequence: TGCGCCAGCAGCCAAGAGGACAGCGTGACCTCTTACAATGAGCAGTTCTTC. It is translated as CASSQEDSVTSYNEQFF.

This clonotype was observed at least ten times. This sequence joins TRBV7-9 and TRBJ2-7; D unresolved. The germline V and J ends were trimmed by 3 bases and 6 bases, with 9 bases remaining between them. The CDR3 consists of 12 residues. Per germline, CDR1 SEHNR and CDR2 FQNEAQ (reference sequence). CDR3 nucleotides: TGTGCCAGCAGCTTGGGGTACCGCGAGCAGTACTTC. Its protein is CASSLGYREQYF.

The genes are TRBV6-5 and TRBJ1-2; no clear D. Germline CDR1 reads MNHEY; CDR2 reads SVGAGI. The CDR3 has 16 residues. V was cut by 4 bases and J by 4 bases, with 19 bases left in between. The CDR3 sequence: CASSSYVGSAVYGYTF. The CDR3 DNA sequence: TGTGCCAGCAGTTCCTATGTCGGAAGTGCGGTCTATGGCTACACCTTC.

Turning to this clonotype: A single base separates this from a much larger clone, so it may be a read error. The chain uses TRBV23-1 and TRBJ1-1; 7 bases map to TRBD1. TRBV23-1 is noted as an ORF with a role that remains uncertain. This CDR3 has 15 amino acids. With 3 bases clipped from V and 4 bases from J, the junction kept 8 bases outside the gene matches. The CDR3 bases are TGCGCCAGCAGTCATGGCAGGGGGACGAGCACTGAAGCTTTCTTT. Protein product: CASSHGRGTSTEAFF.

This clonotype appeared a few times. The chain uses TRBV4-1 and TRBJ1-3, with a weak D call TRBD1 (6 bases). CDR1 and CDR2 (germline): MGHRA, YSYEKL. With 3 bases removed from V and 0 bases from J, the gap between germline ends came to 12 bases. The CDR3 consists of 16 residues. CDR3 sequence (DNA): TGCGCCAGCAGCCATAAGGGGGATCTCTCTGGAAACACCATATATTTT. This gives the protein CASSHKGDLSGNTIYF.